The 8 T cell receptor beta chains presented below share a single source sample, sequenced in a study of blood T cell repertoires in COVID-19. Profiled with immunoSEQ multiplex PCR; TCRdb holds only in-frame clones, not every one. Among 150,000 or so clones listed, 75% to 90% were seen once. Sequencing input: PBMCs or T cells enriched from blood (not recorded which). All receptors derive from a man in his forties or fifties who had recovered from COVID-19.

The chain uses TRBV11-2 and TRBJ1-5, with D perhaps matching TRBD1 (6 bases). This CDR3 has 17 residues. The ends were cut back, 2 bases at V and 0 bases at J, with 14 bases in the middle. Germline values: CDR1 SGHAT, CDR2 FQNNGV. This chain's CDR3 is CASSLRGAGYSNQPQHF. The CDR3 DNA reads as TGTGCCAGCAGCTTACGGGGGGCCGGATATAGCAATCAGCCCCAGCATTTT. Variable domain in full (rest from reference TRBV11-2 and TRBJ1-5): EAGVAQSPRYKIIEKRQSVAFWCNPISGHATLYWYQQILGQGPKLLIQFQNNGVVDDSQLPKDRFSAERLKGVDSTLKIQPAKLEDSAVYLCASSLRGAGYSNQPQHFGDGTRLSIL.

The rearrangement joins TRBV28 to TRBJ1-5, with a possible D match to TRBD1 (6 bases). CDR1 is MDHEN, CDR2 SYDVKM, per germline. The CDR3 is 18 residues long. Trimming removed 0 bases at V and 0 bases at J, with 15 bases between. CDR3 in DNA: TGTGCCAGCAGTTTATGGGGCAGGGGAAAAGGTAGCAATCAGCCCCAGCATTTT. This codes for CASSLWGRGKGSNQPQHF. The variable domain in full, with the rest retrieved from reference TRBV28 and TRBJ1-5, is DVKVTQSSRYLVKRTGEKVFLECVQDMDHENMFWYRQDPGLGLRLIYFSYDVKMKEKGDIPEGYSVSREKKERFSLILESASTNQTSMYLCASSLWGRGKGSNQPQHFGDGTRLSIL.

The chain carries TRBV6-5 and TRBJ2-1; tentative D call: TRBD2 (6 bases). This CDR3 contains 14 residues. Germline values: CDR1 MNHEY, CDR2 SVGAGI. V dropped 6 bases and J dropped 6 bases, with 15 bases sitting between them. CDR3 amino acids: CASSDLTRGNEQFF. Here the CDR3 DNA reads TGTGCCAGCAGCGACTTGACTAGGGGCAATGAGCAGTTCTTC.

CDR3 DNA: TGTGCCAGCAGCCCCCTGTGGACAGGCCTGATGAACACTGAAGCTTTCTTT. Translating gives CASSPLWTGLMNTEAFF. This chain uses TRBV7-9 with TRBJ1-1; TRBD1 matches at 7 bases. Germline lookup yields CDR1 SEHNR and CDR2 FQNEAQ (reference sequence). V was clipped by 5 bases and J by 0 bases; unmatched bases: 12. CDR3 length equals 17 residues.

This CDR3 is CAWRPPDRQSYAEAFF. CDR3 coding DNA: TGTGCCTGGAGACCCCCTGACAGGCAATCTTATGCTGAAGCTTTCTTT. The V call is TRBV30, the J call TRBJ1-1; possibly TRBD1 for D (6 bases). From germline, CDR1 is GTSNPN and CDR2 SVGIG (reference sequence). Trimming pared 3 bases from V and 6 bases from J, leaving 23 bases between. The CDR3 runs 16 residues.

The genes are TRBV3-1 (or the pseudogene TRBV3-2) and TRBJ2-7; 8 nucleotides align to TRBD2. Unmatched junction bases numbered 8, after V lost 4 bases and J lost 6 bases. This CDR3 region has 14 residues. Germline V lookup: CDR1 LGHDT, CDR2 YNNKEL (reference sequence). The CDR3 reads CASSPYGRVGEQYF. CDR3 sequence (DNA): TGTGCCAGCAGCCCCTACGGGAGGGTCGGCGAGCAGTACTTC.

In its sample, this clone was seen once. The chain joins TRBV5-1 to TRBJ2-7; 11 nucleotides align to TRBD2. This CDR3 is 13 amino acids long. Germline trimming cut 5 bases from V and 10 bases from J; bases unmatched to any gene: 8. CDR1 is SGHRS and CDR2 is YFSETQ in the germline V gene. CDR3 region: CASRISSGRRQYF. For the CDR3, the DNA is TGCGCCAGCAGAATTTCTAGCGGGAGGAGACAGTACTTC.

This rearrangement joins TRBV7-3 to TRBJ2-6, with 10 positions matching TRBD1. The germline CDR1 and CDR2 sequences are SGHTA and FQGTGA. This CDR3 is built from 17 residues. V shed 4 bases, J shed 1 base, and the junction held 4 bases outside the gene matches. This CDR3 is CASSWTGGGSGANVLTF. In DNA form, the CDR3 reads TGTGCCAGCAGCTGGACAGGGGGTGGTTCTGGGGCCAACGTCCTGACTTTC. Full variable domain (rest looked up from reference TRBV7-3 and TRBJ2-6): GAGVSQTPSNKVTEKGKYVELRCDPISGHTALYWYRQSLGQGPEFLIYFQGTGAADDSGLPNDRFFAVRPEGSVSTLKIQRTERGDSAVYLCASSWTGGGSGANVLTFGAGSRLTVL.